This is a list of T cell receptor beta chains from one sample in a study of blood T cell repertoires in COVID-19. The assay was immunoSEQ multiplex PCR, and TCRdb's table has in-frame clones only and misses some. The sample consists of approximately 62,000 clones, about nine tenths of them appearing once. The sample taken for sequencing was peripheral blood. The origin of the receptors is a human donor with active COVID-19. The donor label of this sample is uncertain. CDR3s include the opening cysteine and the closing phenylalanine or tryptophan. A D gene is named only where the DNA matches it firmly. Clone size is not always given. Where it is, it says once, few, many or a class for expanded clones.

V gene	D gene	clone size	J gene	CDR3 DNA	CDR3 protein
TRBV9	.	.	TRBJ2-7	TGTGCCAGCAGCGTAGCCGCGGACAGATCCTACGAGCAGTACTTC	CASSVAADRSYEQYF
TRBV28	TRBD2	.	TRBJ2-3	TGTGCCAGCAGACTAGCGGGAGTTGGGGGAACAGATACGCAGTATTTT	CASRLAGVGGTDTQYF
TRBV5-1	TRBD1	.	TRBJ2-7	TGCGCCAGCAGCTTGGACAGGGGGAATTACGAGCAGTACTTC	CASSLDRGNYEQYF
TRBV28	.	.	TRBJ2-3	TGTGCCAGCAGCTTCAGTTCCTTGCTTTCAGATACGCAGTATTTT	CASSFSSLLSDTQYF
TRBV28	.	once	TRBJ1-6	TGTGCCAGCAGTTTATCGGGGACACATTCACCCCTCCACTTT	CASSLSGTHSPLHF
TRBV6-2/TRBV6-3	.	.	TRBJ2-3	TGTGCCAGCAGCTGGAACAGGGCCGGCACAGATACGCAGTATTTT	CASSWNRAGTDTQYF
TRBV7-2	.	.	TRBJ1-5	TGTGCCAGCAGCTTGCGAACAGGGAATCAGCCCCAGCATTTT	CASSLRTGNQPQHF
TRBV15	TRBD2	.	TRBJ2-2	TGTGCCACCAGCCGCTTCGGGGGGGAGGACACCGGGGAGCTGTTTTTT	CATSRFGGEDTGELFF
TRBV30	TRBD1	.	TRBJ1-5	TGTGCCTGGAGTGTCGGGACAGGGATTGGCAATCAGCCCCAGCATTTT	CAWSVGTGIGNQPQHF
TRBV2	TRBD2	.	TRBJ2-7	TGTGCCAGCAGCAAGCGGACTAGCGGGACTTACGAGCAGTACTTC	CASSKRTSGTYEQYF
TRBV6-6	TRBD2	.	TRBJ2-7	TGTGCCAGCAGTCGGACTAGCGGGAGTGGCTACGAGCAGTACTTC	CASSRTSGSGYEQYF
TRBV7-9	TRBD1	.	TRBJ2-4	TGTGCCAGCAGCTTCTCGACAGGGCCGATGGCCAAAAACATTCAGTACTTC	CASSFSTGPMAKNIQYF
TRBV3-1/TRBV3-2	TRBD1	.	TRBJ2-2	TGTGCCAGCAGCCCCCGGGACAGGGGCTCCCGGAGCGGGGAGCTGTTTTTT	CASSPRDRGSRSGELFF
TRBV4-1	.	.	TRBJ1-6	TGCGCCAGCAGCCAAGGTGGCAACAATAATTCACCCCTCCACTTT	CASSQGGNNNSPLHF
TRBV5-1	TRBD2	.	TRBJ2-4	TGCGCCAGCAGCTTGGGGTTTGGGACTAGCGTCTTAGCCAAAAACATTCAGTACTTC	CASSLGFGTSVLAKNIQYF
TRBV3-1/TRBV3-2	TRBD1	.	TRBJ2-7	TGTGCCAGCAGCCCGCGGACAGGTTCCGAGCAGTACTTC	CASSPRTGSEQYF
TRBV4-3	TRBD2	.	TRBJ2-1	TGCGCCAGCAGCCCCGGGACTAGCGTTTACAATGAGCAGTTCTTC	CASSPGTSVYNEQFF
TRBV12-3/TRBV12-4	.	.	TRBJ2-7	TGTGCCAGCAGTTTAAAACGGCGGTACGAGCAGTACTTC	CASSLKRRYEQYF
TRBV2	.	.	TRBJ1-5	TGTGCCAGCAGTGATCGGCAGGGGATCGCTCAGCCCCAGCATTTT	CASSDRQGIAQPQHF
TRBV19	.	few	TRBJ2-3	TGTGCCAGTAGTATCGGGACAAAGCTCACAGATACGCAGTATTTT	CASSIGTKLTDTQYF
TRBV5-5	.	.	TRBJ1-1	TGTGCCAGCAGCCCCTCAGTGCAGGGGAGTACTGAAGCTTTCTTT	CASSPSVQGSTEAFF
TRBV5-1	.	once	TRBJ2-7	TGCGCCAGCAGCTTGGGTACAGGGACCTACGAGCAGTACTTC	CASSLGTGTYEQYF
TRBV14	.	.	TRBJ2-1	TGTGCCAGCAGCATATACGCCCACGGTGTGGATGAGCAGTTCTTC	CASSIYAHGVDEQFF
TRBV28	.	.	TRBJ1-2	TGTGCCAGCAGTCCCCGCCTTACGGGGGGCCAAGGCTATGGCTACACCTTC	CASSPRLTGGQGYGYTF
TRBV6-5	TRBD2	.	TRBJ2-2	TGTGCCAGCAGTTATCCATTCTGGGAGGGTTCCGGGGAGCTGTTTTTT	CASSYPFWEGSGELFF
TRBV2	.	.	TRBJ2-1	TGTGCCAGCAGGGGGGGACTCACGAGATACAATGAGCAGTTCTTC	CASRGGLTRYNEQFF
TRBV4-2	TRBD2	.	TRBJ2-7	TGTGCCAGCAGCCAAGAAGGGGCGGGAGGGCCTACCTACGAGCAGTACTTC	CASSQEGAGGPTYEQYF
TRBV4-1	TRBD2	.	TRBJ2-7	TGCGCCAGCAGCCGAGCTAGCGGGGGGGCCAGGGAGCAGTACTTC	CASSRASGGAREQYF
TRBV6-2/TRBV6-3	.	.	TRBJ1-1	TGTGCCAGCAGTTACTCGAGGGGGGGCATAGGGAACACTGAAGCTTTCTTT	CASSYSRGGIGNTEAFF
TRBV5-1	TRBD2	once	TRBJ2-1	TGCGCCAGCAGCCATCTCCAAAAGCGGGGGGCTACCTACAATGAGCAGTTCTTC	CASSHLQKRGATYNEQFF
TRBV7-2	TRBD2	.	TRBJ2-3	TGTGCCAGCAGCCTCCGGACTAGCGGGAGAGTTTTCACAGATACGCAGTATTTT	CASSLRTSGRVFTDTQYF
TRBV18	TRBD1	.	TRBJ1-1	TGTGCCAGCTCACCGGGGACAGGGGGGCGGAACACTGAAGCTTTCTTT	CASSPGTGGRNTEAFF
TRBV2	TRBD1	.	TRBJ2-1	TGTGCCAGCAGCTATAGGACAGGGAACAATGAGCAGTTCTTC	CASSYRTGNNEQFF
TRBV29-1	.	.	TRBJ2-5	TGCAGCGTTGAAGGGGCCAGGCAAGAGACCCAGTACTTC	CSVEGARQETQYF
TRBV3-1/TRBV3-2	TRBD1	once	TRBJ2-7	TGTGCCAGCAGCCAAGTTCAGGGGGCCTACGAGCAGTACTTC	CASSQVQGAYEQYF
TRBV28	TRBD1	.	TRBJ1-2	TGTGCCAGCAGTTTATGGGGACAGAACTATGGCTACACCTTC	CASSLWGQNYGYTF
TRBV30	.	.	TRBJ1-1	TGTGCCTGCCGCGATAGGGGCACTGAAGCTTTCTTT	CACRDRGTEAFF
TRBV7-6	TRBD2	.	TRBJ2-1	TGTGCCAGCAGCCGAGGAGGGACTAGCGGGAGTTACAATGAGCAGTTCTTC	CASSRGGTSGSYNEQFF
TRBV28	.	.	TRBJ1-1	TGTGCCAGCAGTTCCCGGACAGCCCACACTGAAGCTTTCTTT	CASSSRTAHTEAFF
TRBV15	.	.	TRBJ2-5	TGTGCCACCAGCAGACCTACAGGTTACCAAGAGACCCAGTACTTC	CATSRPTGYQETQYF
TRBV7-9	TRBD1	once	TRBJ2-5	TGTGCCAGCAGCCCCGTTCAGGGGGAAGAGACCCAGTACTTC	CASSPVQGEETQYF
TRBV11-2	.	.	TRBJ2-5	TGTGCCAGCAGCTTAGGTTTTGGCACAATCCAAGAGACCCAGTACTTC	CASSLGFGTIQETQYF
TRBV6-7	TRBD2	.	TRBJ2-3	TGTGCCGCTTACGGACTAGCGGGGTACACTAGCACAGATACGCAGTATTTT	CAAYGLAGYTSTDTQYF
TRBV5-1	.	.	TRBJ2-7	TGCGCCAGCAGCCCCCGACAGGGGACTACCTACGAGCAGTACTTC	CASSPRQGTTYEQYF
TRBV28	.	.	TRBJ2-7	TGTGCCAGCAGTTCAACAGGGCTCGAGCAGTACTTC	CASSSTGLEQYF
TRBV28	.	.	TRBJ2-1	TGTGCCAGCAGTCCCCCTCAGGTGGGTGAGCAGTTCTTC	CASSPPQVGEQFF
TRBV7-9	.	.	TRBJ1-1	TGTGCCAGCAGCTTAACGGGAGTTGGAATGAACACTGAAGCTTTCTTT	CASSLTGVGMNTEAFF
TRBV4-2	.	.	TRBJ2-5	TGTGCCAGCAGCCAATCGACTAGTTCAGAGACCCAGTACTTC	CASSQSTSSETQYF
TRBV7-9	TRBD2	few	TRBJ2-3	TGTGCCAGCAGCTTTGGCGCGGGAGTATTTACAGATACGCAGTATTTT	CASSFGAGVFTDTQYF
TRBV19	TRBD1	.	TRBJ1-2	TGTGCCAGTAGGCGTTACCGACAGGGGGCCAACGGCTACACCTTC	CASRRYRQGANGYTF
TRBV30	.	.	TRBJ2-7	TGTGCCTGGAGTTTCCTAGCGTGGGAGCAGTACTTC	CAWSFLAWEQYF
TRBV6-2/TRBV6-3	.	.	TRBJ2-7	TGTGCCAGCAGCCCCTCGGGGGTCTACGAGCAGTACTTC	CASSPSGVYEQYF
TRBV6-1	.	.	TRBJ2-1	TGTGCCAGCAGTGATCCCGGGATGAGTCGTCTGTTCTTC	CASSDPGMSRLFF